The TCR beta chain under discussion was sequenced for a study of quantifying T cell responses using KT2 cells. About the study: Reverse transcription used primers in the TCR alpha and beta constant regions. The T4 ligation step was estimated to exceed 9% efficiency under optimum conditions.

An oligo carrying a UMI was ligated to the cDNA 3' end. First-round PCR used about 4 cycles and beta primers RC1.1 and RC1.2 covering TRBC1 and TRBC2. A single record per CDR3 protein comes from TCRdb applying MiXCR to the UMI-ligation and nested PCR reads. This sample has some 41,000 distinct CDR3 sequences, with about 17% found just once. The CDR3 has 18 residues. Germline CDR1 MNHEY, CDR2 SVGEGT. V was clipped by 6 bases and J by 0 bases, with 21 bases between them. There are a few counts of this clonotype. The chain employs TRBV6-2 or TRBV6-3 and TRBJ1-3; D is ambiguous. Material: PBMCs spiked with cells of the T cell clone KT2. The TCR comes from a human donor. The CDR3 is CASRAREAILSSGNTIYF. The CDR3 DNA reads TGTGCCAGCAGAGCCCGGGAAGCCATACTTAGCTCTGGAAACACCATATATTTT.